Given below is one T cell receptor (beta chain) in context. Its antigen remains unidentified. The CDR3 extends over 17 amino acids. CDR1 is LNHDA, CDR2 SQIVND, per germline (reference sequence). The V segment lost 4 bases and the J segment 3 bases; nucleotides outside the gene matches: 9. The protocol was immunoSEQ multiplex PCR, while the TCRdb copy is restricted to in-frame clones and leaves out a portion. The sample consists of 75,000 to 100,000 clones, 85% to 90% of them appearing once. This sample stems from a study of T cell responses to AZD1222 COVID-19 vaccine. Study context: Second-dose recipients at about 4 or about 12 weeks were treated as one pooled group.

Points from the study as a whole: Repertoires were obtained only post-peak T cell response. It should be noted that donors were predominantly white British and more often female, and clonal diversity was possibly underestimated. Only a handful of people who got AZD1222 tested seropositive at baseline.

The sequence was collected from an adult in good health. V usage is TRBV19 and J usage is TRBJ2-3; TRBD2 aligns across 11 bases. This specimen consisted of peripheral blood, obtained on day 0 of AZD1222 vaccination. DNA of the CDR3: TGTGCCAGTAGTACAACTAGCGGGAGAGGCTGGACAGATACGCAGTATTTT. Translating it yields CASSTTSGRGWTDTQYF.